This T cell receptor beta chain is drawn from a study of cytomegalovirus exposure and HLA in healthy donors. Study outcomes and limitations: Most of the TCR beta V segments (in an earlier analysis) were productive either about 90% or about 30% of the time.

This clone appeared once. Its antigen is not known. The primer mix had 60 Vbeta and 13 Jbeta primers. The protocol was immunoSEQ multiplex PCR, while the TCRdb copy is restricted to in-frame clones and leaves out a portion. The sample has just over 150,000 clones, 70% to 90% seen once. The V and J ends lost 0 bases and 5 bases respectively, with 10 bases between them. This CDR3 has 14 residues. Germline loops: CDR1 MNHEY, CDR2 SVGAGI. The chain has TRBV6-5 and TRBJ1-2; D not certain. Sequencing input: PBMCs. The origin of this receptor is a woman between 18 and 29 years old in good health and CMV-seronegative. CDR3 nucleotide sequence: TGTGCCAGCAGTTACTCCTCCGGACTTTATGGCTACACCTTC. Amino acid sequence: CASSYSSGLYGYTF.